Shown below are 5 T cell receptor beta chains from a single sample sequenced in a study of cytomegalovirus exposure and HLA in healthy donors. PCR was performed using 60 Vbeta and 13 Jbeta primers. Generated by immunoSEQ multiplex PCR, the TCRdb table keeps only in-frame clones and is missing some. The data hold approximately 150,000 clones, with 65% to 90% observed a single time. Sequencing input: PBMCs. The source of these receptors is a male donor in good health and CMV-seronegative.

The chain recombines TRBV9 with TRBJ1-3; the D is unclear. CDR1 and CDR2 (germline): SGDLS, YYNGEE. The ends were cut back, 2 bases at V and 0 bases at J, with 9 bases in the middle. This CDR3 has 15 amino acids. The CDR3 nucleotides are TGTGCCAGCAGCGTGGCCCCAGACTCTGGAAACACCATATATTTT. Its protein product is CASSVAPDSGNTIYF.

The chain links TRBV15 to TRBJ1-3, with a tentative D call TRBD1 (6 bases). The germline gives CDR1 LNHNV, CDR2 YYDKDF (reference sequence). This CDR3 has 16 amino acids. V lost 3 bases and J 4 bases, leaving 16 bases between the germline ends. The CDR3 DNA reads as TGTGCCACCAGCAGGCCCCAAGCGGGGACAGGAAACACCATATATTTT. Protein sequence: CATSRPQAGTGNTIYF.

The chain carries TRBV4-1 and TRBJ2-2; TRBD2 might be the D (6 bases). Germline V gives CDR1 MGHRA, CDR2 YSYEKL. CDR3 length: 15 residues. Trimming shortened V by 4 bases and J by 1 base, and 10 bases separated the two germline ends. The CDR3 region is CASSRGAGNTGELFF. In DNA, the CDR3 is TGCGCCAGCAGCCGCGGGGCAGGGAACACCGGGGAGCTGTTTTTT.

V is TRBV7-2 and J is TRBJ2-2; tentative D call: TRBD2 (5 bases). Germline V gene sequence: CDR1 SGHTA, CDR2 FQGNSA. The V end was cut by 3 bases, the J end by 4 bases, with 12 bases between. The CDR3 totals 15 residues. The CDR3 region is CASSFNGGSTGELFF. CDR3 DNA sequence: TGTGCCAGCAGCTTCAACGGCGGGTCCACCGGGGAGCTGTTTTTT.

The chain recombines TRBV23-1 with TRBJ1-1; D remains unclear. TRBV23-1 is reported as an ORF; its role is uncertain. The CDR3 is made up of 15 amino acids. With 6 bases removed from V and 7 bases from J, the gap between germline ends came to 21 bases. CDR3 residues: CASSHGEGGPHEAFF. Here the CDR3 DNA reads TGCGCCAGCAGCCACGGCGAGGGTGGGCCCCATGAAGCTTTCTTT.